Presented here are 21 T cell receptor beta chains from one specimen sequenced in a study of blood T cells in healthy people across ages. Sample-barcoded 5' priming and a J-beta primer mix drove a second PCR of 7 to 11 cycles. Each CDR3 protein is one row after TCRdb ran MiXCR on the 5' RACE reads. Among about 1,500,000 distinct CDR3 sequences, around 42% were seen once, and the ten largest hold roughly 7.9%. Sequencing was carried out using blood. The receptor source for this set is a woman aged 18-29 years in good health.

This chain joins TRBV4-1 and TRBJ2-4, with TRBD2 matching 10 bases. The CDR3 length is 16 residues. Germline trimming cut 4 bases from V and 5 bases from J; bases unmatched to any gene: 8. Germline V gene sequence: CDR1 MGHRA, CDR2 YSYEKL. CDR3 amino acids: CASSPGLALVQNIQYF. The DNA of the CDR3 is TGCGCCAGCAGCCCGGGACTAGCGCTAGTCCAAAACATTCAGTACTTC.

The J gene is TRBJ2-7, the V gene TRBV29-1; TRBD2 agrees at 7 bases. CDR3 size: 14 residues. Germline trimming cut 5 bases from V and 2 bases from J; bases unmatched to any gene: 9. Germline loops: CDR1 SQVTM, CDR2 ANQGSEA. As DNA, the CDR3 is TGCAGCGTTTCTCTCAGCGGGGACCCCTACGAGCAGTACTTC. Translated: CSVSLSGDPYEQYF.

The gene calls are TRBV6-6 and TRBJ2-1, with TRBD2 as a possible D gene (6 bases). Germline lookup yields CDR1 MNHNY and CDR2 SVGAGI (reference sequence). The CDR3 runs 16 residues. V shed 0 bases and J shed 8 bases, with 17 bases lying between them. CDR3 amino acids: CASSYSGRGNDDEQFF. The CDR3 DNA follows: TGTGCCAGCAGTTACTCGGGACGGGGGAACGACGATGAGCAGTTCTTC.

The chain carries TRBV7-9 and TRBJ1-3; TRBD1 is a possible D gene (5 bases). Germline assignment: CDR1 SEHNR and CDR2 FQNEAQ (reference sequence). Trimming pared 5 bases from V and 2 bases from J, leaving 16 bases between. The CDR3 consists of 16 residues. The CDR3 sequence: CASSPQRGVAGNTIYF. The CDR3 DNA reads as TGTGCCAGCAGCCCCCAGAGAGGGGTCGCTGGAAACACCATATATTTT.

The chain couples TRBV28 to TRBJ1-5; 10 bases map to TRBD1. Germline CDR1 MDHEN, CDR2 SYDVKM. Trimming took 5 bases from V and 8 from J; bases not matched to a gene: 6. CDR3 size: 14 residues. The CDR3 protein is CASSPGQGKEPQHF. The CDR3 nucleotides are TGTGCCAGCAGTCCGGGACAGGGGAAGGAGCCCCAGCATTTT.

V is TRBV15 and J is TRBJ1-5; possible D gene TRBD1, 6 bases. V was clipped by 0 bases and J by 5 bases, with 8 bases between them. Germline V gene lookup returns CDR1 LNHNV and CDR2 YYDKDF (reference sequence). CDR3 size: 14 residues. The chain's CDR3 is CATSREQGYQPQHF. The CDR3 coding sequence is TGTGCCACCAGCAGAGAACAGGGCTATCAGCCCCAGCATTTT.

The genes are TRBV28 and TRBJ2-7, with D uncertain. Trimming left V 1 base short and J 1 base short, with 11 bases between. The CDR3 has 15 residues. Per germline, CDR1 MDHEN and CDR2 SYDVKM. The CDR3 here is CASSLYIGRSYEQYF. CDR3 nucleotides: TGTGCCAGCAGTTTATATATAGGCAGGTCCTACGAGCAGTACTTC.

This clonotype has only a few counts. The chain employs TRBV12-3 or TRBV12-4 and TRBJ2-7, with no clear D. The CDR3 consists of 14 residues. V was trimmed by 6 bases and J by 1 base, leaving 13 bases between them. DNA for the CDR3: TGTGCCAGCAGCCCGAGACTTGGTTCCTACGAGCAGTACTTC. Translation gives CASSPRLGSYEQYF.

This chain joins TRBV6-2 or TRBV6-3 and TRBJ2-1, with 8 bases that match TRBD2. The V gene end was trimmed by 0 bases and the J gene end by 3 bases; junction bases not matched to a gene: 13. CDR3 length equals 19 residues. Germline V gives CDR1 MNHEY, CDR2 SVGEGT. DNA for the CDR3: TGTGCCAGCAGTTACTCGAAGGGTGGTGGGCTAGCGGGCTACAATGAGCAGTTCTTC. This sequence encodes CASSYSKGGGLAGYNEQFF.

V usage is TRBV29-1 and J usage is TRBJ2-1, with D hard to call. Germline V lookup: CDR1 SQVTM, CDR2 ANQGSEA. The CDR3 totals 13 residues. V lost 4 bases and J lost 14, with 21 bases in between. Written as DNA, the CDR3 is TGCAGCGTTGCAAGTCCAGCAGTCCTTGGGGAGTTCTTC. Translation: CSVASPAVLGEFF.

This clonotype was seen more than once but under ten times. This chain uses TRBV10-3 with TRBJ2-1, with D possibly matching TRBD2 (6 bases). The CDR3 is 11 residues long. V was clipped by 7 bases and J by 9 bases, with 10 bases between them. From germline, CDR1 is ENHRY and CDR2 SYGVKD. In nucleotides, the CDR3 is TGTGCCATCACCCTGGGGGGTGAGCAGTTCTTC. Encoded protein: CAITLGGEQFF.

This clonotype was seen more than once but under ten times. J is TRBJ2-1 and V is TRBV15; TRBD2 aligns across 9 bases. Germline CDR1 is LNHNV and CDR2 is YYDKDF (reference sequence). The V segment lost 3 bases and the J segment 0 bases; nucleotides outside the gene matches: 9. This CDR3 is built from 18 residues. The CDR3 spells CATSRDPGTSLSYNEQFF. The CDR3 nucleotides read TGTGCCACCAGCAGGGATCCCGGGACTAGCCTCTCCTACAATGAGCAGTTCTTC.

This chain links TRBV6-5 with TRBJ2-7, with D possibly TRBD1 on 6 matching bases. This CDR3 has 15 residues. Germline CDR1 MNHEY, CDR2 SVGAGI. Trimming shortened V by 6 bases and J by 2 bases, and 17 bases separated the two germline ends. The CDR3 sequence: CASSSEGDGAYEQYF. CDR3 bases: TGTGCCAGCAGCTCCGAGGGGGATGGAGCCTACGAGCAGTACTTC.

This clonotype has just a few counts. The rearrangement joins TRBV11-1 to TRBJ2-3; 7 bases map to TRBD1. The germline gives CDR1 SGHAT, CDR2 FQDESV (reference sequence). V lost 5 bases to trimming and J lost 3 bases; unmatched junction nucleotides: 5. The CDR3 sequence is 14 residues long. CDR3 DNA: TGTGCCAGCAGCGTAAACAGGGGTACAGATACGCAGTATTTT. Translation gives CASSVNRGTDTQYF.

The chain is built from TRBV4-1 and TRBJ1-2, with D unclear. CDR1 is MGHRA and CDR2 is YSYEKL in the germline V gene. The ends were cut back, 1 base at V and 8 bases at J, with 8 bases in the middle. The CDR3 is 12 amino acids. DNA for the CDR3: TGCGCCAGCAGCCAAGCGACGGTAGGCTACACCTTC. Protein product: CASSQATVGYTF.

This clonotype was detected only once. The rearrangement uses TRBV20-1 and TRBJ2-1, with D hard to call. Trimming removed 3 bases from V and 10 bases from J, with 10 bases in between. There are 11 residues in the CDR3. Germline V gene lookup returns CDR1 DFQATT and CDR2 SNEGSKA (reference sequence). CDR3: CSARRQVEQFF. The CDR3, as DNA: TGCAGTGCTAGGAGGCAGGTAGAGCAGTTCTTC.

The chain recombines TRBV20-1 with TRBJ2-7; 12 nucleotides agree with TRBD2. The CDR3 runs 14 residues. With 5 bases clipped from V and 7 bases from J, the junction kept 9 bases outside the gene matches. Looked up from germline, CDR1 is DFQATT and CDR2 is SNEGSKA (reference sequence). The CDR3 nucleotides are TGCAGTGCTGGGACTAGCGGGCTGTCGGGAGAGCAGTACTTC. Its protein is CSAGTSGLSGEQYF.

Here the CDR3 reads CASGGQVSGANVLTF. In DNA form, the CDR3 reads TGTGCCAGCGGGGGACAGGTCTCTGGGGCCAACGTCCTGACTTTC. The genes are TRBV11-2 and TRBJ2-6; 8 bases line up with TRBD1. CDR1 and CDR2 (germline): SGHAT, FQNNGV. CDR3 length: 15 amino acids. V was pared by 8 bases and J by 0 bases, with 3 bases of the junction left unmatched.

This chain links TRBV14 with TRBJ2-1, with 8 bases that match TRBD2. CDR3 size: 18 residues. The J segment lost 1 base and the V segment lost 2 bases, leaving 10 bases of the junction unmatched. CDR1 and CDR2 from the germline V gene are SGHDN and FVKESK. CDR3 bases: TGTGCCAGCAGCCAATTAGTTGACCAGCGGGGGTCCTACAATGAGCAGTTCTTC. The encoded protein is CASSQLVDQRGSYNEQFF. The variable domain in full, with the rest retrieved from reference TRBV14 and TRBJ2-1, is EAGVTQFPSHSVIEKGQTVTLRCDPISGHDNLYWYRRVMGKEIKFLLHFVKESKQDESGMPNNRFLAERTGGTYSTLKVQPAELEDSGVYFCASSQLVDQRGSYNEQFFGPGTRLTVL.

A few counts support this clonotype. It may be a read error: a sequence one base away is much more abundant. The V call is TRBV11-2, the J call TRBJ2-1, with D possibly TRBD1 on 5 matching bases. This CDR3 has 14 amino acids. The V gene lost 5 bases and the J gene lost 13 bases, with 21 bases spanning the gap. Germline CDR1 is SGHAT and CDR2 is FQNNGV. The chain's CDR3 is CASSRVGALETQFF. The DNA for the CDR3 is TGTGCCAGCAGCCGCGTTGGGGCCTTGGAGACCCAGTTCTTC.

The V call is TRBV20-1, the J call TRBJ2-4, with D hard to call. The CDR3 totals 11 residues. Germline CDR1 DFQATT, CDR2 SNEGSKA (reference sequence). Trimming pared 4 bases from V and 9 bases from J, leaving 10 bases between. This chain's CDR3 is CSATKETIQYF. In nucleotides, the CDR3 is TGCAGTGCTACCAAAGAAACCATTCAGTACTTC.